This TCR beta chain appears in the sequencing data of a study of T cell repertoires in cytomegalovirus infection. TCRdb reprocessed the reads via MiXCR and lists one record per CDR3 protein. Of hundreds of thousands of distinct CDR3 sequences listed, 42% were seen once; the top ten hold 40% to 50%. A note on this clonotype: Its cognate antigen is unknown.

The sample here was cultured PBMCs, taken from culture after CMV antigen stimulation. This TCR came from a human donor in good health (CMV status not recorded). Some clones in this sample may be carry-over from other donors' samples.

The chain's CDR3 is CASSRPSTDLNTEAFF. For the CDR3, the DNA is TGTGCCAGCAGTCGCCCCTCGACAGACTTGAACACTGAAGCTTTCTTT. The chain has TRBV12-3 or TRBV12-4 and TRBJ1-1; possible D gene TRBD1, 5 bases. V lost 5 bases and J lost 0, with 16 bases in between. The CDR3 is 16 amino acids.